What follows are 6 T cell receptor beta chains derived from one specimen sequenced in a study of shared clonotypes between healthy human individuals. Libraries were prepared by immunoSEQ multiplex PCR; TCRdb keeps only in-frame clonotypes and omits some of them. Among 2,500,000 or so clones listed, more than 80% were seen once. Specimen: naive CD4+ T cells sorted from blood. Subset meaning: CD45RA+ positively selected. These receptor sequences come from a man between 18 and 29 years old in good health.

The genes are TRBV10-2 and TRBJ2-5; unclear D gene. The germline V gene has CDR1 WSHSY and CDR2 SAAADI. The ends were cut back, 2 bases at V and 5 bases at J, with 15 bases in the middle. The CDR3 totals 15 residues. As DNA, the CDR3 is TGCGCCAGCAGTGAGAGGCCATTAACCGCCGAGACCCAGTACTTC. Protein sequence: CASSERPLTAETQYF.

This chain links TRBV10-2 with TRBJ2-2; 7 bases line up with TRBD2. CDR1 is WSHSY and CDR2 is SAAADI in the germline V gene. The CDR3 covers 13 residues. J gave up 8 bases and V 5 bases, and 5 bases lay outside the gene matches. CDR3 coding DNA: TGCGCCAGCAGTAAAGCGGGGAGGGGGGAGCTGTTTTTT. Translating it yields CASSKAGRGELFF.

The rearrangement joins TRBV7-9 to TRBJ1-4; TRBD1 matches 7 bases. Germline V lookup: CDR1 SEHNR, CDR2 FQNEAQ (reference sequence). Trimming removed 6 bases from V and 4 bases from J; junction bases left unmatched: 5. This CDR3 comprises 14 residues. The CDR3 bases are TGTGCCAGCAGTCGCGGGACAGTTAATGAAAAACTGTTTTTT. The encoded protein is CASSRGTVNEKLFF.

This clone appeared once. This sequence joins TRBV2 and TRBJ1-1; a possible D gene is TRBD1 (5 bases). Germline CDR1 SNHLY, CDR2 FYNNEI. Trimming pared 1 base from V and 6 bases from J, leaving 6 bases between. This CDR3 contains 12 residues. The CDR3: CASSEGGAEAFF. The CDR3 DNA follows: TGTGCCAGCAGTGAAGGGGGGGCTGAAGCTTTCTTT.

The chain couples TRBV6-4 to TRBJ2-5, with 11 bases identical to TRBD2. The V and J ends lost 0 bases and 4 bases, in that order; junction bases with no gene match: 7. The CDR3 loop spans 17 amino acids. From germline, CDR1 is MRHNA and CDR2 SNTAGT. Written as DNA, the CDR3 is TGTGCCAGCAGTGACTCGCTAGCGGGGGGTTTTGTAGAGACCCAGTACTTC. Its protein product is CASSDSLAGGFVETQYF.

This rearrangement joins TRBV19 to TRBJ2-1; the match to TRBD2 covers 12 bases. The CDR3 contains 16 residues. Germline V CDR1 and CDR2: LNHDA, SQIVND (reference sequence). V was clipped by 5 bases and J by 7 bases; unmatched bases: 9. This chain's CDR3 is CASSLRLAGEVNEQFF. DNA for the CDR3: TGTGCCAGTAGTCTACGACTAGCGGGAGAAGTAAATGAGCAGTTCTTC.